The 22 T cell receptor beta chains reported below all come from one sample, sequenced in a study of memory CD4+ T cells and cytomegalovirus serostatus. TCRdb keeps only in-frame clones here, not all; method: immunoSEQ multiplex PCR. The data show about 47,000 clones, 74% seen once. Single viable CD3+CD4+CD8-CD45RO+ cells were sorted as the memory CD4+ T cells. Sequenced sample: memory CD4+ T cells from blood. All receptors come from an adult in good health and CMV-seropositive.

The chain is built from TRBV14 and TRBJ2-5, with D hard to call. Germline CDR1 reads SGHDN; CDR2 reads FVKESK. This CDR3 is 11 amino acids long. V was clipped by 1 base and J by 9 bases, with 6 bases between them. The CDR3 sequence is CASSQGPAQYF. CDR3 DNA: TGTGCCAGCAGCCAAGGACCAGCCCAGTACTTC.

The CDR3 is CASSLAGQGPYEQYF. The CDR3 region has the DNA TGCGCCAGCAGCTTGGCGGGACAGGGACCCTACGAGCAGTACTTC. The rearrangement joins TRBV5-1 to TRBJ2-7; 9 nucleotides match TRBD1. The germline V gene has CDR1 SGHRS and CDR2 YFSETQ. The CDR3 is made up of 15 amino acids. Trimming removed 0 bases from V and 2 bases from J; junction bases left unmatched: 3.

CDR3 in amino acids: CASSSGTLENYGYTF. Written as DNA, the CDR3 is TGTGCCAGCAGCTCCGGAACCTTGGAAAACTATGGCTACACCTTC. V and J are TRBV7-3 and TRBJ1-2; D ambiguous. The CDR3 runs 15 residues. Germline values: CDR1 SGHTA, CDR2 FQGTGA. V was shortened by 4 bases and J by 2 bases, with 14 bases between the two germline ends.

This rearrangement joins TRBV7-2 to TRBJ2-7, with D perhaps TRBD1 (5 bases). The CDR3 has 13 residues. Trimming took off 5 bases at V and 2 bases at J, with 10 bases between the two ends. Germline V gives CDR1 SGHTA, CDR2 FQGNSA. CDR3 loop: CASSAGNAYEQYF. CDR3 nucleotide sequence: TGTGCCAGCAGCGCAGGGAATGCCTACGAGCAGTACTTC.

The table lists this clone with a few counts. This chain links TRBV7-2 with TRBJ1-6, with D unclear. This CDR3 spans 13 amino acids. Germline V CDR1 and CDR2: SGHTA, FQGNSA. With 2 bases removed from V and 9 bases from J, the gap between germline ends came to 8 bases. DNA of the CDR3: TGTGCCAGCAGCTTAAATCGGGGTTCACCCCTCCACTTT. Translating gives CASSLNRGSPLHF.

The chain carries TRBV10-3 and TRBJ2-3; the D gene is possibly TRBD2 (6 bases). Germline V gives CDR1 ENHRY, CDR2 SYGVKD. CDR3 length: 12 residues. The V and J ends lost 8 bases and 2 bases respectively, with 8 bases between them. CDR3 in amino acids: CAIRGATDTQYF. The CDR3 DNA sequence: TGTGCCATCCGCGGGGCCACAGATACGCAGTATTTT.

The count of this clone is one. The chain combines TRBV27 with TRBJ1-1; maybe TRBD1 (5 bases). This CDR3 region has 16 residues. Trimming removed 5 bases at V and 4 bases at J, with 20 bases between. The V gene's germline CDR1 is MNHEY and CDR2 SMNVEV (reference sequence). The CDR3 DNA follows: TGTGCCAGCAGTCCGACGGACGGGCGGGGGATCACTGAAGCTTTCTTT. It codes for CASSPTDGRGITEAFF.

This clone has only a few counts. The CDR3 loop is CASSQGSGFWATNEKLFF. For the CDR3, the DNA is TGCGCCAGCAGCCAAGGGTCAGGGTTTTGGGCAACTAATGAAAAACTGTTTTTT. V gene TRBV4-1 combines with J gene TRBJ1-4; maybe TRBD1 (5 bases). The CDR3 has 18 residues. The germline CDR1 and CDR2 sequences are MGHRA and YSYEKL. V dropped 1 base and J dropped 0 bases, with 15 bases sitting between them.

Concerning this clone itself: The junction does not match germline at one end; this may be a read error. The gene calls are TRBV7-7 and TRBJ2-5, with 7 bases aligning to TRBD1. Looked up from germline, CDR1 is SSHAT and CDR2 is FNYEAQ (reference sequence). This CDR3 has 14 residues. The CDR3 nucleotides are TGTGCTAGCAGCCCAAACCCAGGGGGAGAGACCCAGTACTTC. Translated: CASSPNPGGETQYF.

This clone was observed a few times. The chain combines TRBV7-8 with TRBJ1-5; D gene uncertain. Germline CDR1 reads SGHVS; CDR2 reads FQNEAQ. The CDR3 is made up of 17 amino acids. Trimming removed 2 bases from V and 2 bases from J, with 16 bases in between. The CDR3 loop is CASSLRRLGSGNQPQHF. The CDR3 coding sequence is TGTGCCAGCAGCTTAAGGCGGTTAGGGTCGGGCAATCAGCCCCAGCATTTT.

This rearrangement joins TRBV5-1 to TRBJ1-4, with a weak D call TRBD1 (5 bases). CDR1 SGHRS and CDR2 YFSETQ come from the germline V gene. The CDR3 extends over 16 amino acids. V was trimmed by 4 bases and J by 4 bases, leaving 17 bases between them. Here the CDR3 DNA reads TGCGCCAGCAGCCCTTCAGCCGGGGACGGTAATGAAAAACTGTTTTTT. It is translated as CASSPSAGDGNEKLFF.

A note on this clone: Relative to the germline gene, one junction end is altered; a read error may explain this. V is TRBV10-3 and J is TRBJ2-3; TRBD2 matches 9 bases. This CDR3 has 13 residues. CDR1 ENHRY and CDR2 SYGVKD come from the germline V gene. The CDR3 spells CAVSGGSSDTQYF. CDR3 sequence (DNA): TGTGCCGTCAGCGGGGGGAGCTCAGATACGCAGTATTTT.

The rearrangement uses TRBV19 and TRBJ1-1; D gene unclear. The CDR3 covers 13 residues. Germline CDR1 reads LNHDA; CDR2 reads SQIVND (reference sequence). The V end was cut by 7 bases, the J end by 0 bases, with 9 bases between. This CDR3 is CASTSQLNTEAFF. The DNA for the CDR3 is TGTGCCAGTACAAGCCAGTTGAACACTGAAGCTTTCTTT.

The chain couples TRBV6-1 to TRBJ2-7, with D maybe TRBD2 (5 bases). The V gene lost 4 bases and the J gene lost 4 bases, with 11 bases spanning the gap. The CDR3 runs to 13 residues. From germline, CDR1 is MNHNS and CDR2 SASEGT. This CDR3 reads CASSVRGQYEQYF. The CDR3 DNA sequence: TGTGCCAGCAGTGTTCGGGGTCAATACGAGCAGTACTTC.

The chain carries TRBV18 and TRBJ1-1; a weak D match, TRBD1 (6 bases). Trimming pared 1 base from V and 2 bases from J, leaving 11 bases between. The CDR3 has 15 amino acids. Germline assignment: CDR1 KGHSH and CDR2 LQKENI. For the CDR3, the DNA is TGTGCCAGCTCACCACGTGGACAGCCAAACACTGAAGCTTTCTTT. It translates to CASSPRGQPNTEAFF. The full variable domain, completed using reference TRBV18 and TRBJ1-1, is NAGVMQNPRHLVRRRGQEARLRCSPMKGHSHVYWYRQLPEEGLKFMVYLQKENIIDESGMPKERFSAEFPKEGPSILRIQQVVRGDSAAYFCASSPRGQPNTEAFFGQGTRLTVV.

This clone is a singleton in its sample. J is TRBJ1-2 and V is TRBV5-1, with TRBD1 identical over 7 bases. V dropped 4 bases and J dropped 8; count of bases not matched to a gene: 8. CDR3 length: 13 residues. Germline V gene lookup returns CDR1 SGHRS and CDR2 YFSETQ. Here the CDR3 reads CASSLGGQDGYTF. CDR3 nucleotide sequence: TGCGCCAGCAGCCTGGGAGGACAGGACGGCTACACCTTC.

The chain uses TRBV5-1 and TRBJ1-6, with D hard to call. V was trimmed by 4 bases and J by 6 bases, leaving 17 bases between them. The CDR3 has 16 amino acids. Per the germline V gene, CDR1 is SGHRS and CDR2 is YFSETQ. DNA of the CDR3: TGCGCCAGCAGCCCTACCGCTTTGGCTGGTAATTCACCCCTCCACTTT. This codes for CASSPTALAGNSPLHF.

V is TRBV5-8 and J is TRBJ2-7, with D perhaps matching TRBD2 (6 bases). Germline lookup yields CDR1 SGHTS and CDR2 YDEGEE. CDR3 length: 15 residues. Trimming took 4 bases from V and 9 from J, leaving 23 bases between them. CDR3 DNA sequence: TGTGCCAGCAGCGGGCGGGACGCCGATCTCGCGACGCAGTACTTC. This sequence encodes CASSGRDADLATQYF.

This chain uses TRBV16 with TRBJ1-1, with unresolved D. Per the germline V gene, CDR1 is KGHSY and CDR2 is FQNENV. The CDR3 is 12 amino acids. Trimming took 2 bases from V and 5 from J, leaving 6 bases between them. Here the CDR3 DNA reads TGTGCCAGCAGCCAAGATTTGACTGAAGCTTTCTTT. Its protein is CASSQDLTEAFF.

This sequence joins TRBV2 and TRBJ2-5, with a weak D call TRBD2 (6 bases). CDR1 and CDR2 from the germline V gene are SNHLY and FYNNEI. This CDR3 is built from 13 residues. V lost 7 bases, J lost 1 base, and 10 bases lay in between. As DNA, the CDR3 is TGTGCCAGCACCCGGGACTCCCAAGAGACCCAGTACTTC. Protein product: CASTRDSQETQYF.

The rearrangement joins TRBV19 to TRBJ2-1, with D hard to call. The CDR3 has 16 amino acids. Trimming stripped 5 bases from V and 1 base from J, with 15 bases between. CDR1 is LNHDA, CDR2 SQIVND, per germline (reference sequence). The CDR3 is CASSQRMVASYNEQFF. As DNA, the CDR3 is TGTGCCAGTAGTCAACGGATGGTGGCTTCCTACAATGAGCAGTTCTTC.

The chain has TRBV10-3 and TRBJ2-7; D not certain. The CDR3 extends over 15 amino acids. The germline CDR1 and CDR2 sequences are ENHRY and SYGVKD. Trimming removed 0 bases from V and 3 bases from J, with 12 bases in between. CDR3 sequence (DNA): TGTGCCATCAGTGAGTCGACCGAGCTATTCTACGAGCAGTACTTC. Protein product: CAISESTELFYEQYF.